The rows below give T cell receptor beta chains drawn from one sample of a study of blood T cell repertoires in COVID-19. The data were produced by immunoSEQ multiplex PCR, yet TCRdb's version contains in-frame clones alone and is incomplete. The sample holds some 150,000 clones, around 84% seen once. The sequenced material came from peripheral blood. All receptors come from a woman aged 45-65 years with acute or convalescent COVID-19. The CDR3 runs from the conserved cysteine through the conserved F or W. D genes are given only for firm matches. The size entry is marked missing in some rows and otherwise reads once, few, many or a size class.

NA	TRBV19	TRBJ2-7	TRBD2	TGTGCCAGTAGATATGAGGCTAGCGGCACCTACGAGCAGTACTTC	CASRYEASGTYEQYF
NA	TRBV28	TRBJ2-6	NA	TGTGCCAGCAGTTTCGGAGGGGCTGGGGCCAACGTCCTGACTTTC	CASSFGGAGANVLTF
NA	TRBV28	TRBJ1-2	TRBD1	TGTGCCAGCAGCGTGATGACAGGGGGTCGTGGCTACACCTTC	CASSVMTGGRGYTF
NA	TRBV19	TRBJ1-1	TRBD1	TGTGCCAGTACTAGACAGGGGGAGAACACTGAAGCTTTCTTT	CASTRQGENTEAFF
NA	TRBV7-8	TRBJ2-2	NA	TGTGCCAGCAGCCCCGAGAGGCTAAACACCGGGGAGCTGTTTTTT	CASSPERLNTGELFF
NA	TRBV9	TRBJ2-3	TRBD2	TGTGCCAGCAGCGTGCTAGCGGGTAACACAGATACGCAGTATTTT	CASSVLAGNTDTQYF
NA	TRBV5-1	TRBJ1-2	NA	TGCGCCAGCGCCGGCGGGGGGGCAGGAGACTATGGCTACACCTTC	CASAGGGAGDYGYTF
NA	TRBV7-2	TRBJ1-2	NA	TGTGCCAGCAGCCCCTCCCGGGTCCTGAACTATGGCTACACCTTC	CASSPSRVLNYGYTF
NA	TRBV4-2	TRBJ2-6	NA	TGTGCCAGCAGCCAAGCCCAGGGGCAAGTGTACTTTGGGGCCAACGTCCTGACTTTC	CASSQAQGQVYFGANVLTF
NA	TRBV7-9	TRBJ2-1	TRBD1	TGTGCCAGCAGCCCCGGGACAGGGGTCCCCGAGCAGTTCTTC	CASSPGTGVPEQFF
NA	TRBV5-1	TRBJ2-7	NA	TGCGCCAGCAGCTTTGGACAGCCCGGGGAGCAGTACTTC	CASSFGQPGEQYF
NA	TRBV7-2	TRBJ1-2	NA	TGTGCCAGCAGCAGGACAGCGAACTATGGCTACACCTTC	CASSRTANYGYTF
NA	TRBV2	TRBJ2-1	NA	TGTGCCAGCAGCCGACAGTACAATGAGCAGTTCTTC	CASSRQYNEQFF
NA	TRBV4-3	TRBJ2-1	TRBD2	TGCGCCAGCAGCCAAGGTTGGCGGGAGCGCTACAATGAGCAGTTCTTC	CASSQGWRERYNEQFF
NA	TRBV6-5	TRBJ1-1	NA	TGTGCCAGCAGTTACATCAGGAACACTGAAGCTTTCTTT	CASSYIRNTEAFF
NA	TRBV4-2	TRBJ1-5	NA	TGTGCCAGCAGCCAGGAGCTACATCAGCCCCAGCATTTT	CASSQELHQPQHF
once	TRBV6-5	TRBJ2-1	TRBD2	TGTGCCAGCAGTTGGGCTAGCGGGAGTAAGAAGCAGTTCTTC	CASSWASGSKKQFF
NA	TRBV10-3	TRBJ1-5	TRBD1	TGTGCCATAAAATCGAGGGACAGAACCCCAAGGGTCAATCAGCCCCAGCATTTT	CAIKSRDRTPRVNQPQHF
once	TRBV5-5	TRBJ2-1	NA	TGTGCCAGCAGCTTGAGAGCGCAGTCCTACAATGAGCAGTTCTTC	CASSLRAQSYNEQFF
NA	TRBV7-2	TRBJ2-2	NA	TGTGCCAGTAACCGAAATGGGGTAGCGTTGGGCACCGGGGAGCTGTTTTTT	CASNRNGVALGTGELFF
NA	TRBV7-2	TRBJ2-1	NA	TGTGCCAGCAGCTTGAGCTCCTACAATGAGCAGTTCTTC	CASSLSSYNEQFF
NA	TRBV27	TRBJ2-7	TRBD1	TGTGCCAGCAGTTTAGCCGCGGGACAGGGCTCCCCCTACGAGCAGTACTTC	CASSLAAGQGSPYEQYF
NA	TRBV4-2	TRBJ1-2	NA	TGTGCCAGCAGCCAACGGGGTCATGGCTACACCTTC	CASSQRGHGYTF
NA	TRBV21-1	TRBJ1-6	NA	TGTGCCAGCAGCAAAGGGCAGGTGAGGATGGACAGGGGGATTTCACCCCTCCACTTT	CASSKGQVRMDRGISPLHF
NA	TRBV20-1	TRBJ2-7	NA	TGCAGTGCTAGTCAGGGCTCCTTCTCCTACGAGCAGTACTTC	CSASQGSFSYEQYF
NA	TRBV7-3	TRBJ2-2	NA	TGTGCCAGCAGCTCCCTAGCGTCAGGCACCGGGGAGCTGTTTTTT	CASSSLASGTGELFF